This is a list of T cell receptor beta chains from one sample in a study of T cell responses to AZD1222 COVID-19 vaccine. Assay used: immunoSEQ multiplex PCR; TCRdb lists only in-frame clones, some missing. The sample consists of 180,000 or so clones, 90% to 95% of them appearing once. The specimen comprised peripheral blood, sampled on day 0 of AZD1222 vaccination. Receptor source: an adult in good health. Each CDR3 is given with its conserved first and last residue. A D gene is named only where the DNA matches it firmly. The size of a clone is reported for some rows only, either as once, few or many, or as a class for expanded clones.

d_gene: -
abundance: -
j_gene: TRBJ2-5
v_gene: TRBV5-4
CDR3nt: TGTGCCAGCACCACAAGGCTTGGCGGCCAAGAGACCCAGTACTTC
CDR3aa: CASTTRLGGQETQYF

d_gene: -
abundance: -
j_gene: TRBJ1-2
v_gene: TRBV27
CDR3nt: TGTGCCAGCAGTTTACAGGGTTTGCGGGGCTACACCTTC
CDR3aa: CASSLQGLRGYTF

d_gene: -
abundance: once
j_gene: TRBJ2-1
v_gene: TRBV6-5
CDR3nt: TGTGCCAGCAGTTATGGGTCAGGCAATGAGCAGTTCTTC
CDR3aa: CASSYGSGNEQFF

d_gene: -
abundance: few
j_gene: TRBJ1-2
v_gene: TRBV19
CDR3nt: TGTGCCAGTACAAGGGGAATGGGCTATGGCTACACCTTC
CDR3aa: CASTRGMGYGYTF

d_gene: TRBD1
abundance: -
j_gene: TRBJ2-7
v_gene: TRBV11-2
CDR3nt: TGTGCCAGCAGCTTACAGACAGGGGTCTTCGTCGAGCAGTACTTC
CDR3aa: CASSLQTGVFVEQYF

d_gene: -
abundance: -
j_gene: TRBJ2-1
v_gene: TRBV4-1
CDR3nt: TGCGCCAGCAGCCTTAGGGGCTTAGCTGCGGGGAGCTCCTACAATGAGCAGTTCTTC
CDR3aa: CASSLRGLAAGSSYNEQFF

d_gene: TRBD2
abundance: -
j_gene: TRBJ2-2
v_gene: TRBV13
CDR3nt: TGTGCCAGCAGCTTACTACTAGCGGGAGCGTTGAACACCGGGGAGCTGTTTTTT
CDR3aa: CASSLLLAGALNTGELFF

d_gene: -
abundance: -
j_gene: TRBJ1-6
v_gene: TRBV4-2
CDR3nt: TGTGCCAGCAGCCAATCGTGGCAGGAGGATTCACCCCTCCACTTT
CDR3aa: CASSQSWQEDSPLHF

d_gene: TRBD1
abundance: -
j_gene: TRBJ2-7
v_gene: TRBV6-1
CDR3nt: TGTGCCAGCAGTGAACGGAGAGGGGGCTCCTCCTACGAGCAGTACTTC
CDR3aa: CASSERRGGSSYEQYF

d_gene: -
abundance: -
j_gene: TRBJ2-7
v_gene: TRBV5-4
CDR3nt: TGTGCCAGCAGCTTGGACCACTACGAGCAGTACTTC
CDR3aa: CASSLDHYEQYF

d_gene: -
abundance: -
j_gene: TRBJ1-1
v_gene: TRBV9
CDR3nt: TGTGCCAGCAGCGCGGGTCGGGGGACTGAAGCTTTCTTT
CDR3aa: CASSAGRGTEAFF

d_gene: -
abundance: -
j_gene: TRBJ2-2
v_gene: TRBV5-5
CDR3nt: TGTGCCAGCAGCTTACGGCAGGGAGCTACCGGGGAGCTGTTTTTT
CDR3aa: CASSLRQGATGELFF

d_gene: -
abundance: -
j_gene: TRBJ1-4
v_gene: TRBV10-2
CDR3nt: TGCGCCAGCAGTGAGTCAGGGGCCACTAATGAAAAACTGTTTTTT
CDR3aa: CASSESGATNEKLFF

d_gene: TRBD1
abundance: -
j_gene: TRBJ2-7
v_gene: TRBV6-5
CDR3nt: TGTGCCAGCCAGGGGGCCTACGAGCAGTACTTC
CDR3aa: CASQGAYEQYF

d_gene: -
abundance: -
j_gene: TRBJ1-1
v_gene: TRBV12-3/TRBV12-4
CDR3nt: TGTGCCAGCAGTTTCGGGTCGTACACTGAAGCTTTCTTT
CDR3aa: CASSFGSYTEAFF

d_gene: -
abundance: -
j_gene: TRBJ1-1
v_gene: TRBV30
CDR3nt: TGTGCCTGGAGTGTACGCATAGGACACGGATCGTCTGAAGCTTTCTTT
CDR3aa: CAWSVRIGHGSSEAFF

d_gene: -
abundance: -
j_gene: TRBJ1-2
v_gene: TRBV7-2
CDR3nt: TGTGCCAGCAGCTCCCAGGGGCGCGGCTATGGCTACACCTTC
CDR3aa: CASSSQGRGYGYTF

d_gene: TRBD2
abundance: -
j_gene: TRBJ2-7
v_gene: TRBV5-1
CDR3nt: TGCGCCAGCAGCCCCCGTAGCGGGAGAGACTACGAGCAGTACTTC
CDR3aa: CASSPRSGRDYEQYF

d_gene: TRBD1
abundance: -
j_gene: TRBJ1-5
v_gene: TRBV27
CDR3nt: TGTGCCAGCAGCCATCTCACAGGGGTAGTAAACTCTTATAGCAATCAGCCCCAGCATTTT
CDR3aa: CASSHLTGVVNSYSNQPQHF

d_gene: -
abundance: -
j_gene: TRBJ1-2
v_gene: TRBV12-3/TRBV12-4
CDR3nt: TGTGCCAGCACCCTTGACAGTTATGGCTACACCTTC
CDR3aa: CASTLDSYGYTF

d_gene: TRBD1
abundance: few
j_gene: TRBJ1-2
v_gene: TRBV7-2
CDR3nt: TGTGCCAGCAGCTTAATCCACAGGGGTGTTATGCGTGGCTACACCTTC
CDR3aa: CASSLIHRGVMRGYTF

d_gene: -
abundance: -
j_gene: TRBJ2-7
v_gene: TRBV10-2
CDR3nt: TGCGCCAGCACGGACAGAACCTACGAGCAGTACTTC
CDR3aa: CASTDRTYEQYF

d_gene: -
abundance: -
j_gene: TRBJ1-1
v_gene: TRBV7-9
CDR3nt: TGTGCCAGCAGCTTGGGGGCCGCAGGGTCGACTTTCTTT
CDR3aa: CASSLGAAGSTFF

d_gene: TRBD2
abundance: -
j_gene: TRBJ2-1
v_gene: TRBV4-1
CDR3nt: TGCGCCAGCAGCCCCCCGGGACTAGTCAATTACAATGAGCAGTTCTTC
CDR3aa: CASSPPGLVNYNEQFF

d_gene: TRBD2
abundance: -
j_gene: TRBJ2-7
v_gene: TRBV27
CDR3nt: TGTGCCAGCAGTTTATTGCGGACTAGCGGGGCCTACGGGCAGTACTTC
CDR3aa: CASSLLRTSGAYGQYF

d_gene: -
abundance: -
j_gene: TRBJ1-5
v_gene: TRBV29-1
CDR3nt: TGCAGCGCCCTTCTGGGGGGGAGTGGGCAGCCCCAGCATTTT
CDR3aa: CSALLGGSGQPQHF

d_gene: TRBD1
abundance: -
j_gene: TRBJ1-2
v_gene: TRBV27
CDR3nt: TGTGCCAGCAGCCAGTCACAGGGGGGAGGCTACACCTTC
CDR3aa: CASSQSQGGGYTF

d_gene: -
abundance: -
j_gene: TRBJ1-3
v_gene: TRBV4-1
CDR3nt: TGCGCCAGCAGCCAAGATTCCTCGGGCTCTGGAAACACCATATATTTT
CDR3aa: CASSQDSSGSGNTIYF

d_gene: -
abundance: -
j_gene: TRBJ2-3
v_gene: TRBV9
CDR3nt: TGTGCCAGCAGCGTAGGAAACGGAGATACGCAGTATTTT
CDR3aa: CASSVGNGDTQYF

d_gene: -
abundance: -
j_gene: TRBJ1-6
v_gene: TRBV27
CDR3nt: TGTGCCACCCGGCGGGTCTATAATTCACCCCTCCACTTT
CDR3aa: CATRRVYNSPLHF

d_gene: -
abundance: -
j_gene: TRBJ1-1
v_gene: TRBV25-1
CDR3nt: TGTGCCAGCAGTGAACGCACTGAAGCTTTCTTT
CDR3aa: CASSERTEAFF

d_gene: -
abundance: -
j_gene: TRBJ2-5
v_gene: TRBV7-9
CDR3nt: TGTGCCAGCAGCTTAGGCAGTCTGGCGCAAGAGACCCAGTACTTC
CDR3aa: CASSLGSLAQETQYF

d_gene: -
abundance: few
j_gene: TRBJ1-1
v_gene: TRBV15
CDR3nt: TGTGCCACCAGCAGAGATAAGGGTCAGAACACTGAAGCTTTCTTT
CDR3aa: CATSRDKGQNTEAFF

d_gene: TRBD1
abundance: -
j_gene: TRBJ1-1
v_gene: TRBV3-1/TRBV3-2
CDR3nt: TGTGCCAGCAGCCCGGGACAGGGGCAGGGCACTGAAGCTTTCTTT
CDR3aa: CASSPGQGQGTEAFF

d_gene: -
abundance: -
j_gene: TRBJ1-6
v_gene: TRBV27
CDR3nt: TGTGCCAGCAGTTTATCGGGGCCAGGGCAATCACCCCTCCACTTT
CDR3aa: CASSLSGPGQSPLHF